A single sample gave rise to the 25 T cell receptor beta chains below, sequenced in a study of blood T cell repertoires in COVID-19. Generated by immunoSEQ multiplex PCR, the TCRdb table keeps only in-frame clones and is missing some. The profile covers 300,000 or so clones, with about 90% appearing a single time and 0.9% to 1.2% taken by the ten largest. The source material was PBMCs or T cells enriched from blood (not recorded which). The receptors derive from a young woman who had recovered from COVID-19.

CDR3 in amino acids: CASSSDRDQPQHF. In DNA, the CDR3 is TGCGCCAGCAGTTCTGACAGGGATCAGCCCCAGCATTTT. The chain joins TRBV10-2 to TRBJ1-5, with 7 bases identical to TRBD1. V shed 5 bases, J shed 5 bases, and the junction held 3 bases outside the gene matches. Germline loops: CDR1 WSHSY, CDR2 SAAADI. The CDR3 has 13 amino acids.

This rearrangement joins TRBV7-9 to TRBJ2-7; no clear D. Trimming took 2 bases from V and 2 from J, leaving 10 bases between them. CDR1 and CDR2 from the germline V gene are SEHNR and FQNEAQ (reference sequence). This CDR3 has 14 residues. The CDR3 DNA reads as TGTGCCAGCAGCTTAAGCGACGGAACCTACGAGCAGTACTTC. This translates into CASSLSDGTYEQYF.

V is TRBV10-3 and J is TRBJ2-3, with 9 nucleotides matching TRBD1. The CDR3 is made up of 14 amino acids. Trimming took 5 bases from V and 4 from J; bases not matched to a gene: 4. Germline V gene data show CDR1 as ENHRY and CDR2 as SYGVKD. The CDR3 protein is CAISLRQGADTQYF. DNA for the CDR3: TGTGCCATCAGTTTAAGACAGGGGGCAGATACGCAGTATTTT.

The J gene is TRBJ2-3, the V gene TRBV28; TRBD2 might be the D (6 bases). The CDR3 extends over 15 amino acids. Deletions cut 8 bases from V and 7 bases from J, with 22 bases between. Per germline, CDR1 MDHEN and CDR2 SYDVKM. CDR3 loop: CASSRGAGRMHTQYF. As DNA, the CDR3 is TGTGCCAGCTCCCGTGGGGCGGGGAGAATGCATACGCAGTATTTT. Supplemented by reference TRBV28 and TRBJ2-3, the full variable domain reads DVKVTQSSRYLVKRTGEKVFLECVQDMDHENMFWYRQDPGLGLRLIYFSYDVKMKEKGDIPEGYSVSREKKERFSLILESASTNQTSMYLCASSRGAGRMHTQYFGPGTRLTVL.

V usage is TRBV11-2 and J usage is TRBJ2-4; D is possibly TRBD1 (6 bases). Germline V lookup: CDR1 SGHAT, CDR2 FQNNGV. CDR3 length: 16 residues. Trimming took 5 bases from V and 0 from J, leaving 14 bases between them. CDR3 region: CASSAGQRQAKNIQYF. CDR3 coding DNA: TGTGCCAGCAGCGCTGGACAGAGGCAAGCCAAAAACATTCAGTACTTC.

The J gene is TRBJ2-3, the V gene TRBV11-2; 7 bases map to TRBD1. This CDR3 is built from 17 residues. V lost 1 base and J lost 0; bases outside the gene matches: 7. CDR1 and CDR2 (germline): SGHAT, FQNNGV. CDR3 nucleotide sequence: TGTGCCAGCAGCTTAGCGAGGGGGCGGCGGAGCACAGATACGCAGTATTTT. Its protein product is CASSLARGRRSTDTQYF.

CDR3 sequence: CASSVGRVNTEAFF. The CDR3 nucleotides read TGTGCCAGCAGCGTGGGCAGAGTGAACACTGAAGCTTTCTTT. This chain joins TRBV9 and TRBJ1-1; unclear D gene. Germline CDR1 and CDR2: SGDLS and YYNGEE. The ends were cut back, 2 bases at V and 0 bases at J, with 8 bases in the middle. The CDR3 runs to 14 residues.

This sequence joins TRBV10-3 and TRBJ2-7; TRBD2 matches at 10 bases. Looked up from germline, CDR1 is ENHRY and CDR2 is SYGVKD. The V and J ends lost 6 bases and 1 base, in that order; junction bases with no gene match: 6. The CDR3 runs 15 residues. CDR3 amino acids: CAISALAGASYEQYF. The CDR3 DNA reads TGTGCCATCAGCGCCCTAGCGGGGGCGTCCTACGAGCAGTACTTC.

This chain uses TRBV29-1 with TRBJ1-2; the D gene is possibly TRBD1 (5 bases). Germline loops: CDR1 SQVTM, CDR2 ANQGSEA. The CDR3 spans 14 residues. Trimming removed 3 bases at V and 4 bases at J, with 15 bases between. The CDR3 spells CSVEREGSAYGYTF. The CDR3, as DNA: TGCAGCGTTGAGAGGGAGGGGTCGGCCTATGGCTACACCTTC.

This chain joins TRBV27 and TRBJ2-1; D is perhaps TRBD2 (7 bases). The CDR3 has 17 residues. Germline V gene sequence: CDR1 MNHEY, CDR2 SMNVEV (reference sequence). V was trimmed by 2 bases and J by 4 bases, leaving 18 bases between them. The DNA of the CDR3 is TGTGCCAGCAGTTTAATGGGGGTGAGGGGGGGTTACAATGAGCAGTTCTTC. It specifies CASSLMGVRGGYNEQFF.

The chain employs TRBV19 and TRBJ2-1; TRBD1 agrees at 9 bases. From germline, CDR1 is LNHDA and CDR2 SQIVND (reference sequence). The V and J ends lost 9 bases and 6 bases, in that order; junction bases with no gene match: 12. This CDR3 is 15 amino acids long. The CDR3 reads CASPRGGQGSNEQFF. The CDR3, as DNA: TGTGCCAGCCCTAGGGGGGGACAGGGAAGCAATGAGCAGTTCTTC.

In regard to this clone: The same CDR3 is also encoded by other DNA sequences in this sample. The rearrangement links TRBV18 to TRBJ2-7; 11 nucleotides line up with TRBD1. From germline, CDR1 is KGHSH and CDR2 LQKENI. V gave up 0 bases and J gave up 7 bases; unmatched junction bases: 2. This CDR3 has 14 amino acids. The CDR3: CASSPPGQGDEQYF. CDR3 bases: TGTGCCAGCTCACCACCGGGACAGGGGGATGAGCAGTACTTC.

CDR3 amino acids: CAVAPGHDGELFF. In nucleotides, the CDR3 is TGTGCCGTCGCTCCGGGTCACGACGGGGAGCTGTTTTTT. J is TRBJ2-2 and V is TRBV10-3, with no clear D. Trimming shortened V by 11 bases and J by 7 bases, and 17 bases separated the two germline ends. CDR1 and CDR2 (germline): ENHRY, SYGVKD. The CDR3 spans 13 residues.

CDR3 DNA: TGCGCCAGCAGTCTACTGCGGAAGACCTCTGGAAACACCATATATTTT. Translating gives CASSLLRKTSGNTIYF. The chain couples TRBV23-1 to TRBJ1-3; D call uncertain. Being an ORF, TRBV23-1 has a function that is uncertain. The V gene lost 4 bases and the J gene lost 0 bases, with 13 bases spanning the gap. This CDR3 spans 16 amino acids.

The V gene is TRBV19, the J gene TRBJ2-1; a possible D gene is TRBD1 (6 bases). This CDR3 spans 15 amino acids. Per germline, CDR1 LNHDA and CDR2 SQIVND (reference sequence). Between the trimmed V and J ends, which lost 3 bases and 4 bases, there was a span of 13 bases. The CDR3 protein is CASSIGTRRYNEQFF. The CDR3 DNA reads TGTGCCAGTAGTATCGGGACACGAAGATACAATGAGCAGTTCTTC. Combining the CDR3 with reference TRBV19 and TRBJ2-1 gives the whole variable domain DGGITQSPKYLFRKEGQNVTLSCEQNLNHDAMYWYRQDPGQGLRLIYYSQIVNDFQKGDIAEGYSVSREKKESFPLTVTSAQKNPTAFYLCASSIGTRRYNEQFFGPGTRLTVL.

The CDR3 region has the DNA TGTGCCAGCAGACTAGCGGACACCGGGGAGCTGTTTTTT. Encoded protein: CASRLADTGELFF. This rearrangement joins TRBV6-7 to TRBJ2-2, with 8 bases identical to TRBD2. TRBV6-7 belongs to the ORF category, with a function that is uncertain. J lost 3 bases, V lost 6 bases, and 0 bases had no gene match. This CDR3 contains 13 residues.

This clone was seen a handful of times. The chain joins TRBV24-1 to TRBJ2-5; D is perhaps TRBD1 (6 bases). The CDR3 contains 14 residues. Trimming shortened V by 1 base and J by 5 bases, and 10 bases separated the two germline ends. The V gene's germline CDR1 is KGHDR and CDR2 SFDVKD. The CDR3 region is CATSDFPQGETQYF. The CDR3 DNA sequence: TGTGCCACCAGTGATTTTCCTCAGGGGGAGACCCAGTACTTC.

The V call is TRBV5-6, the J call TRBJ2-2; the D gene is possibly TRBD2 (7 bases). From germline, CDR1 is SGHDT and CDR2 YYEEEE. The CDR3 spans 15 residues. V lost 5 bases and J lost 4, with 15 bases in between. The CDR3 DNA follows: TGTGCCAGCAGTGTGGGGGGGCGGGTCACCGGGGAGCTGTTTTTT. The encoded protein is CASSVGGRVTGELFF.

The chain carries TRBV27 and TRBJ1-1, with D hard to call. The germline V gene has CDR1 MNHEY and CDR2 SMNVEV (reference sequence). Trimming left V 5 bases short and J 6 bases short, with 10 bases between. The CDR3 has 12 amino acids. CDR3 amino acids: CASSHGFPEAFF. The CDR3 DNA is TGTGCCAGCAGTCACGGGTTCCCTGAAGCTTTCTTT.

The chain is built from TRBV7-9 and TRBJ2-3, with TRBD2 identical over 11 bases. The germline gives CDR1 SEHNR, CDR2 FQNEAQ (reference sequence). The CDR3 totals 15 residues. V trimming: 6 bases; J trimming: 3 bases; junction bases outside the gene matches: 5. In DNA form, the CDR3 reads TGTGCCAGCAGTACCACTAGCGGGGGAACAGATACGCAGTATTTT. It yields the protein CASSTTSGGTDTQYF.

This chain links TRBV2 with TRBJ1-5, with 9 nucleotides matching TRBD1. Per the germline V gene, CDR1 is SNHLY and CDR2 is FYNNEI. V lost 3 bases and J lost 4; bases outside the gene matches: 4. This CDR3 has 15 amino acids. The CDR3 DNA is TGTGCCAGCAGTGACCGGGACAGGGCAAATCAGCCCCAGCATTTT. As protein: CASSDRDRANQPQHF.

This rearrangement joins TRBV4-3 to TRBJ1-3, with 7 bases that match TRBD1. V shed 0 bases, J shed 2 bases, and the junction held 10 bases outside the gene matches. The CDR3 has 18 residues. CDR1 is LGHNA, CDR2 YSLEER, per germline. CDR3 in amino acids: CASSQDYRDSPAGNTIYF. CDR3 DNA: TGCGCCAGCAGCCAAGATTATCGGGACAGCCCTGCTGGAAACACCATATATTTT.

V is TRBV29-1 and J is TRBJ2-1; 8 nucleotides align to TRBD1. Germline CDR1 reads SQVTM; CDR2 reads ANQGSEA. V trimming: 4 bases; J trimming: 2 bases; junction bases outside the gene matches: 7. The CDR3 is 15 amino acids. The CDR3 spells CSVARYRGTYNEQFF. Here the CDR3 DNA reads TGCAGCGTTGCAAGATACAGGGGGACCTACAATGAGCAGTTCTTC.

The rearrangement uses TRBV5-1 and TRBJ2-5; the D gene is possibly TRBD2 (5 bases). V lost 1 base to trimming and J lost 0 bases, with 13 bases between them. The CDR3 consists of 16 residues. The germline CDR1 and CDR2 sequences are SGHRS and YFSETQ. The CDR3 region is CASSLSPSGNQETQYF. Written as DNA, the CDR3 is TGCGCCAGCAGCTTGTCTCCCAGCGGCAACCAAGAGACCCAGTACTTC.

The gene calls are TRBV18 and TRBJ2-2; maybe TRBD1 (5 bases). Germline CDR1 reads KGHSH; CDR2 reads LQKENI. V shed 2 bases and J shed 4 bases, with 11 bases lying between them. The CDR3 contains 15 residues. The CDR3 spells CASSPTQGSTGELFF. In DNA, the CDR3 is TGTGCCAGCTCACCAACTCAGGGATCCACCGGGGAGCTGTTTTTT.